This T cell receptor beta chain came from a study of CD8+ T cells in alopecia areata. Study in general: Tofacitinib was given for 6 to 18 months, then stopped for 6 months. Overall study results and limits: Affected lesional scalp, above all in alopecia totalis/universalis, was more clonal than normal scalp. TCR sharing across patients was less clear than in mice, possibly HLA-related.

Peripheral blood and lesional scalp punch biopsies came from alopecia areata patients. TCR sequencing used cDNA made by reverse transcription of extracted RNA. The table came from immunoSEQ multiplex PCR; TCRdb's copy has only in-frame clones and leaves some out. This table holds about 160,000 clones, around 47% found once. This clone was counted a few times. Its cognate antigen is unknown. The sequenced sample was CD4+ T cells sorted from blood. The receptor was derived from a human donor with alopecia areata.

The CDR3 DNA follows: TGCAGCGTTGGCAGGGACAGGGGCTCCTACGAGCAGTACTTC. Encoded protein: CSVGRDRGSYEQYF. The chain joins TRBV29-1 to TRBJ2-7; 10 nucleotides line up with TRBD1. Germline CDR1 and CDR2: SQVTM and ANQGSEA. V shed 4 bases and J 0 bases; nucleotides not matched to a gene: 3. This CDR3 has 14 residues.